Listed below are T cell receptor beta chains from one sample, sequenced in a study of human T cells and chemical hapten exposure. Each CDR3 protein gets one entry after TCRdb re-called the RACE reads with MiXCR. Among 60,000 to 90,000 distinct CDR3 sequences listed, 8.6% were seen once. The sequenced sample was whole blood. These receptor sequences come from a female donor in good health. Some clones in this sample may be carry-over from other donors' samples. CDR3s include the opening cysteine and the closing phenylalanine or tryptophan. A D gene is named only where the DNA matches it firmly. Rows give clone size only sometimes, using once, few, many, or a class for an expanded clone.

length | J | V | size | D | CDR3 | DNA
16 | TRBJ2-3 | TRBV6-1 | - | TRBD2 | CASTPGLGRGADTQYF | TGTGCCAGCACGCCGGGACTAGGGAGGGGCGCAGATACGCAGTATTTT
15 | TRBJ2-3 | TRBV7-2 | few | - | CASSLGGGPARTQYF | TGTGCCAGCAGCTTGGGCGGGGGCCCGGCGCGTACGCAGTATTTT
14 | TRBJ2-5 | TRBV5-1 | - | TRBD2 | CASSLGSGGGPLYF | TGCGCCAGCAGCTTGGGGTCTGGCGGGGGGCCGCTGTACTTC
15 | TRBJ2-7 | TRBV14 | many | TRBD1 | CASSQGLTGGYEQYF | TGTGCCAGCAGCCAAGGCCTTACAGGGGGCTACGAGCAGTACTTC
17 | TRBJ2-3 | TRBV7-2 | few | TRBD2 | CASSTPPAGGPADTQYF | TGTGCCAGCAGCACCCCCCCAGCGGGGGGGCCAGCAGATACGCAGTATTTT
19 | TRBJ1-6 | TRBV4-3 | few | - | CASSQDIKGRLSYNSPLHF | TGCGCCAGCAGCCAAGATATAAAGGGGAGGCTCAGTTATAATTCACCCCTCCACTTT
15 | TRBJ2-1 | TRBV10-3 | many | TRBD1 | CAISHRDSSYNEQFF | TGTGCCATCAGTCACAGGGACAGCTCCTACAATGAGCAGTTCTTC
14 | TRBJ2-5 | TRBV9 | - | - | CASSVGLRSETQYF | TGTGCCAGCAGCGTAGGGCTCCGCTCAGAGACCCAGTACTTC
17 | TRBJ2-1 | TRBV20-1 | - | TRBD1 | CSARDLVTGGGLNEQFF | TGCAGTGCTAGAGATTTAGTGACAGGGGGCGGTCTGAATGAGCAGTTCTTC
18 | TRBJ2-6 | TRBV12-3/TRBV12-4 | - | - | CASSFVSGLSSGANVLTF | TGTGCCAGCAGTTTTGTCTCAGGGCTAAGCTCTGGGGCCAACGTCCTGACTTTC
15 | TRBJ1-1 | TRBV29-1 | - | - | CSVVGPTTINTEAFF | TGCAGCGTTGTGGGGCCGACGACAATAAACACTGAAGCTTTCTTT
15 | TRBJ2-3 | TRBV7-2 | - | - | CASSLARLSTDTQYF | TGTGCCAGCAGCTTGGCCAGACTAAGCACAGATACGCAGTATTTT
15 | TRBJ2-3 | TRBV14 | - | - | CASSDTVGFPDTQYF | TGTGCCAGCAGCGATACCGTCGGATTCCCAGATACGCAGTATTTT